This T cell receptor beta chain was observed in a study of shared T cell receptors in the human thymus. Profiled with immunoSEQ multiplex PCR; TCRdb holds only in-frame clones, not every one. The sample contains some 660,000 clones, 87% of which appear only once. These sequences were also reported in another study, on human thymus T cells. That study adds: The donors were infants in Finland with congenital heart defects, otherwise immunologically healthy. Corrective heart surgery yielded the resections from which the thymus tissue came. Use of V and J genes seemed skewed within the thymic and blood repertoires. Unrelated individuals reportedly shared highly overlapping thymic TCR repertoires.

The source is a boy under three years old with a congenital heart defect. Sequenced: thymocytes.

The CDR3 sequence is CASSNRGLSTDSNQPQHF. DNA for the CDR3: TGTGCCAGCAGTAATCGGGGACTCTCCACCGATAGCAATCAGCCCCAGCATTTT. The chain couples TRBV27 to TRBJ1-5; weak D call: TRBD1 (5 bases). The CDR3 length is 18 residues. CDR1 is MNHEY and CDR2 is SMNVEV in the germline V gene (reference sequence). Deletions cut 5 bases from V and 0 bases from J, with 20 bases between.